This record covers a single T cell receptor beta chain. Original data processing: From reference gene primer amplification, estimates of nucleated cell counts were derived. The table came from immunoSEQ multiplex PCR; TCRdb's copy has only in-frame clones and leaves some out. V and J calls plus clone size are reproduced from that table; the DNA served to infer D and trimming. The repertoire holds under 50,000 clones, with around 82% as singletons. The junction had 10 bases not matched to a gene; V was cut back by 4 bases and J by 6 bases. Germline-derived CDR1 and CDR2 are SEHNR and FQNEAQ (reference sequence). The CDR3 extends over 16 amino acids. These data originate in a study of blood T cell repertoires in COVID-19. In the study overall: The United States, Italy and Spain were the sources of the acute and convalescent COVID-19 samples. T cells, B-cell-depleted T cells, or PBMCs supplied cDNA or gDNA.

The J gene is TRBJ1-1, the V gene TRBV7-9; TRBD1 matches at 11 bases. Input material: peripheral blood. The sequence came from a man between 40 and 49 years old with acute or convalescent COVID-19. As DNA, the CDR3 is TGTGCCAGCAGCTCAAGACGGACAGGGGGCATCCCTGAAGCTTTCTTT. Its translation is CASSSRRTGGIPEAFF. Supplemented by reference TRBV7-9 and TRBJ1-1, the full variable domain reads DTGVSQNPRHKITKRGQNVTFRCDPISEHNRLYWYRQTLGQGPEFLTYFQNEAQLEKSRLLSDRFSAERPKGSFSTLEIQRTEQGDSAMYLCASSSRRTGGIPEAFFGQGTRLTVV.